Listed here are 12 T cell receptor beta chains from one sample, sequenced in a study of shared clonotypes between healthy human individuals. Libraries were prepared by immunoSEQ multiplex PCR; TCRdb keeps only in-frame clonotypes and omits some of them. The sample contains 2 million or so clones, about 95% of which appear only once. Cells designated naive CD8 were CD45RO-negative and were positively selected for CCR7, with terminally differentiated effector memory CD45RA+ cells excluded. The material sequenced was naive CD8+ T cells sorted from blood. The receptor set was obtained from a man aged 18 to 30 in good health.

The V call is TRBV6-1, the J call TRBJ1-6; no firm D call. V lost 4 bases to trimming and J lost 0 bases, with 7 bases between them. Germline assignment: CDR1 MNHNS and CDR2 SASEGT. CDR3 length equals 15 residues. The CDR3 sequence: CASSAGFSYNSPLHF. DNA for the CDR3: TGTGCCAGCAGTGCGGGTTTCTCCTATAATTCACCCCTCCACTTT.

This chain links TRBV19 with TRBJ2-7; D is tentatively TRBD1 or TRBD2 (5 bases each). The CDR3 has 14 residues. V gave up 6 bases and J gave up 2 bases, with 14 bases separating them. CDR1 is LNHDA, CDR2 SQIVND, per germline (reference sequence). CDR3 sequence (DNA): TGTGCCAGTAGCCCCGGGACCGTCGCCTACGAGCAGTACTTC. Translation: CASSPGTVAYEQYF.

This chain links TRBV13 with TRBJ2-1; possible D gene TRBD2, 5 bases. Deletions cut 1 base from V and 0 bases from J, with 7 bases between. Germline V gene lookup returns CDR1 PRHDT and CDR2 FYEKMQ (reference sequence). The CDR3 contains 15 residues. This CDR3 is CASSLVGSSYNEQFF. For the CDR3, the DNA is TGTGCCAGCAGCTTAGTGGGGAGCTCCTACAATGAGCAGTTCTTC.

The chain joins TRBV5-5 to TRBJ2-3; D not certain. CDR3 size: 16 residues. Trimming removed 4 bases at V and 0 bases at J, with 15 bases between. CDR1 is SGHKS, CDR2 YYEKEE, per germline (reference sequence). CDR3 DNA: TGTGCCAGCAGCCTTCTGATGTGGGCTAGCACAGATACGCAGTATTTT. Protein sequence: CASSLLMWASTDTQYF.

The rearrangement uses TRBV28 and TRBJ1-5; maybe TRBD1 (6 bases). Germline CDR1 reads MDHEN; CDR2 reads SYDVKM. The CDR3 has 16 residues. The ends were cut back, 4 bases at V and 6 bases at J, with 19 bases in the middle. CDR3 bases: TGTGCCAGCAGTTGGTTGAGGGGGGGCGCGGGTCAGCCCCAGCATTTT. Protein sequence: CASSWLRGGAGQPQHF.

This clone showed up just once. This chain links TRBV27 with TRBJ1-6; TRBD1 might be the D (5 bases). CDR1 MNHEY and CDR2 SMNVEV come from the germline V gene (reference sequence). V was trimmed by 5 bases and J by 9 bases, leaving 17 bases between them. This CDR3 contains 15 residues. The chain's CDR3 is CASSPGGSRGSPLHF. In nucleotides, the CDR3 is TGTGCCAGCAGTCCGGGGGGATCGAGGGGTTCACCCCTCCACTTT.

Here the CDR3 reads CASSRLSAASGTYEQYF. For the CDR3, the DNA is TGCGCCAGCAGCCGCCTGAGTGCGGCTAGCGGAACCTACGAGCAGTACTTC. V and J are TRBV4-1 and TRBJ2-7, with 7 positions matching TRBD2. The CDR3 is 17 amino acids. V lost 4 bases to trimming and J lost 2 bases; unmatched junction nucleotides: 14. Germline V gene lookup returns CDR1 MGHRA and CDR2 YSYEKL.

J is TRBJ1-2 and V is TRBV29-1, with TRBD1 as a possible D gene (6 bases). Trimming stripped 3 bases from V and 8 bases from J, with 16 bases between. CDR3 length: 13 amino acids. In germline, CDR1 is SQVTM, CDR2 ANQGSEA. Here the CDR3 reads CSVDVGGLRGYTF. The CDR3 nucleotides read TGCAGCGTTGATGTGGGGGGCCTCCGGGGCTACACCTTC.

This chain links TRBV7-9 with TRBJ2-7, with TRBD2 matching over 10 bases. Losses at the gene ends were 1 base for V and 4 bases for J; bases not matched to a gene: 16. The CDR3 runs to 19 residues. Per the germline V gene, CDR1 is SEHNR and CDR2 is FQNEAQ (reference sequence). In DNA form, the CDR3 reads TGTGCCAGCAGCTTAGGGGGCGGGCTAGCGGGAGATCCAGGTTACGAGCAGTACTTC. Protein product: CASSLGGGLAGDPGYEQYF.

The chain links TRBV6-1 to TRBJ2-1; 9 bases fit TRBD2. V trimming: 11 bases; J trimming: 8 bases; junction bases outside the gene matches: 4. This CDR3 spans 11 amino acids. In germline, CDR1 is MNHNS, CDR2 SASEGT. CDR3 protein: CACGGVYEQFF. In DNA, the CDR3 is TGTGCCTGCGGGGGGGTCTATGAGCAGTTCTTC.

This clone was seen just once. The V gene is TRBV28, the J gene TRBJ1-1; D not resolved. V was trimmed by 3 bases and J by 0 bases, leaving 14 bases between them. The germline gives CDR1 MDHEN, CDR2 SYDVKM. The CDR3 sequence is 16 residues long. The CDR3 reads CASSFPPALMNTEAFF. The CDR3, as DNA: TGTGCCAGCAGTTTCCCCCCAGCGCTAATGAACACTGAAGCTTTCTTT.

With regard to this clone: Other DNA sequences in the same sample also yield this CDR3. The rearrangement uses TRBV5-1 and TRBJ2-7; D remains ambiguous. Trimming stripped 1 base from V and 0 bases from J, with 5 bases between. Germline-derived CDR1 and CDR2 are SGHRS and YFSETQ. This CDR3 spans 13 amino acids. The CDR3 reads CASSLPASYEQYF. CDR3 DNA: TGCGCCAGCAGCTTGCCCGCCTCCTACGAGCAGTACTTC.